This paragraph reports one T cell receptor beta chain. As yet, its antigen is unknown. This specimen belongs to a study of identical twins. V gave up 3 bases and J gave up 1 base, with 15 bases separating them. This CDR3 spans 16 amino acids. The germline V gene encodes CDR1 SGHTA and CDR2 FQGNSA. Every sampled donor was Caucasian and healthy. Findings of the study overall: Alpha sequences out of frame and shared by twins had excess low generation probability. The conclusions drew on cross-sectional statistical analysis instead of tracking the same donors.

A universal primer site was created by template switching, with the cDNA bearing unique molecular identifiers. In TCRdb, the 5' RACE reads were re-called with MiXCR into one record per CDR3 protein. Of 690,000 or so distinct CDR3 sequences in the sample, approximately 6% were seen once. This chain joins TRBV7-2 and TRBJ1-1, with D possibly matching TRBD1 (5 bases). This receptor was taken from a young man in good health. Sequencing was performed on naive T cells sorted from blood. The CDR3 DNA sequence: TGTGCCAGCAGCTTTAAAGTGGGGCCGAGGAACACTGAAGCTTTCTTT. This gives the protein CASSFKVGPRNTEAFF.